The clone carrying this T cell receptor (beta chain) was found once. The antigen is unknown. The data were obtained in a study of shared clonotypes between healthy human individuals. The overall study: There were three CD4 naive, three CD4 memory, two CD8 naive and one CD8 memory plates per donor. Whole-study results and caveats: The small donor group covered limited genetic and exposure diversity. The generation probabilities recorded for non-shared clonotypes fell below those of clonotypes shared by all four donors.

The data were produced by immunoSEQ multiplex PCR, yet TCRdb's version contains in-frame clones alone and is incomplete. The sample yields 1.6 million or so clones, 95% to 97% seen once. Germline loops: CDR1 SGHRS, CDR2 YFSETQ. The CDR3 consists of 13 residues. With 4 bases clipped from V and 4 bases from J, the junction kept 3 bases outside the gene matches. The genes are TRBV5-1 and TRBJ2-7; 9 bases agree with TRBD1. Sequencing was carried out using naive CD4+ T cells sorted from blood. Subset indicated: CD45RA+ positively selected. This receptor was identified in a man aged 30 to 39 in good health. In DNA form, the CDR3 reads TGCGCCAGCAGCAGGACAGGGGCATACGAGCAGTACTTC. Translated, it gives CASSRTGAYEQYF.